This TCR beta chain came from a study of HIV-infected patients and healthy controls. This CDR3 is 16 amino acids long. Germline loops: CDR1 SGHTA, CDR2 FQGTGA. V dropped 5 bases and J dropped 1; count of bases not matched to a gene: 8. TCRdb reanalysed the 5' RACE reads using MiXCR and keeps one entry per CDR3 protein. The sample yields roughly 70,000 distinct CDR3 sequences, about 15% seen once. This clonotype has just one count. The sequencing sample was made of CD4+ T cells from blood. This clonotype was sampled from a human donor in good health. J is TRBJ2-3 and V is TRBV7-3, with TRBD2 identical over 8 bases. The CDR3 reads CASSPSLRGGTDTQYF. The CDR3 nucleotides read TGTGCCAGCAGCCCCTCCTTGCGGGGGGGCACAGATACGCAGTATTTT.